This passage covers 11 T cell receptor beta chains from one sample sequenced in a study of T cell changes during pregnancy in multiple sclerosis. Data came from immunoSEQ multiplex PCR; TCRdb stores just in-frame clones and leaves some out. Among approximately 110,000 clones listed, about 94% were seen once. Sequenced material: peripheral blood, taken in the third trimester of pregnancy. All receptors come from a female donor with multiple sclerosis, enrolled in a pregnancy study.

V is TRBV7-9 and J is TRBJ1-5; D call uncertain. The germline V gene encodes CDR1 SEHNR and CDR2 FQNEAQ (reference sequence). There are 15 residues in the CDR3. V was cut by 1 base and J by 0 bases, with 7 bases left in between. The chain's CDR3 is CASSLGSFSNQPQHF. CDR3 sequence (DNA): TGTGCCAGCAGCTTAGGCAGTTTTAGCAATCAGCCCCAGCATTTT.

V gene TRBV28 combines with J gene TRBJ1-1, with D possibly TRBD1 on 5 matching bases. Per the germline V gene, CDR1 is MDHEN and CDR2 is SYDVKM. The CDR3 is made up of 15 amino acids. V lost 1 base, J lost 2 bases, and 11 bases lay in between. The CDR3 loop reads CASSLFPTVNTEAFF. The CDR3 region has the DNA TGTGCCAGCAGTTTATTCCCGACAGTTAACACTGAAGCTTTCTTT.

This rearrangement joins TRBV30 to TRBJ1-4, with D perhaps TRBD1 (5 bases). The CDR3 is 14 residues long. CDR1 and CDR2 from the germline V gene are GTSNPN and SVGIG (reference sequence). Trimming shortened V by 4 bases and J by 3 bases, and 12 bases separated the two germline ends. CDR3 coding DNA: TGTGCCTGGATTGGCAGGGAAGCTAATGAAAAACTGTTTTTT. It is translated as CAWIGREANEKLFF.

The rearrangement uses TRBV28 and TRBJ1-6, with TRBD1 matching over 10 bases. The CDR3 consists of 16 residues. Germline V gene data show CDR1 as MDHEN and CDR2 as SYDVKM. Unmatched junction bases numbered 7, after V lost 5 bases and J lost 6 bases. CDR3 sequence: CASSPQDRGTNSPLHF. For the CDR3, the DNA is TGTGCCAGCAGTCCTCAGGACAGGGGGACTAATTCACCCCTCCACTTT.

In its sample, this clone was seen once. The chain employs TRBV7-6 and TRBJ2-5; the match to TRBD2 covers 8 bases. V lost 2 bases and J lost 5; bases outside the gene matches: 10. The CDR3 is made up of 16 amino acids. The V gene's germline CDR1 is SGHVS and CDR2 FNYEAQ. CDR3 DNA sequence: TGTGCCAGCAGCTTAAGTCTCGGGAGGGGAGGGGAGACCCAGTACTTC. This encodes CASSLSLGRGGETQYF.

The chain recombines TRBV18 with TRBJ1-1; D gene ambiguous. The CDR3 has 13 residues. Germline CDR1 KGHSH, CDR2 LQKENI. Trimming shortened V by 3 bases and J by 6 bases, and 11 bases separated the two germline ends. CDR3 DNA: TGTGCCAGCTCACCTTTCGGAGGGTCTGAAGCTTTCTTT. This encodes CASSPFGGSEAFF. Together with reference TRBV18 and TRBJ1-1, the CDR3 gives the full variable domain: NAGVMQNPRHLVRRRGQEARLRCSPMKGHSHVYWYRQLPEEGLKFMVYLQKENIIDESGMPKERFSAEFPKEGPSILRIQQVVRGDSAAYFCASSPFGGSEAFFGQGTRLTVV.

The rearrangement uses TRBV6-6 and TRBJ1-1; the match to TRBD1 covers 8 bases. This CDR3 is built from 15 residues. CDR1 and CDR2 from the germline V gene are MNHNY and SVGAGI (reference sequence). V dropped 10 bases and J dropped 0; count of bases not matched to a gene: 10. CDR3 sequence: CATDPGGPMNTEAFF. The CDR3 nucleotides read TGTGCCACCGACCCAGGGGGCCCAATGAACACTGAAGCTTTCTTT.

The chain recombines TRBV28 with TRBJ1-5; D call uncertain. V lost 3 bases and J 5 bases, leaving 11 bases between the germline ends. This CDR3 is built from 14 residues. The germline V gene has CDR1 MDHEN and CDR2 SYDVKM. CDR3 residues: CASSFGQNHQPQHF. The CDR3 DNA sequence: TGTGCCAGCAGTTTTGGCCAGAACCATCAGCCCCAGCATTTT.

The rearrangement uses TRBV6-1 and TRBJ1-1; TRBD1 matches at 9 bases. In germline, CDR1 is MNHNS, CDR2 SASEGT. J gave up 9 bases and V 1 base, and 6 bases lay outside the gene matches. This CDR3 comprises 14 residues. This chain's CDR3 is CASSEGGTGFKAFF. CDR3 in DNA: TGTGCCAGCAGTGAAGGGGGGACAGGGTTTAAAGCTTTCTTT.

The chain combines TRBV19 with TRBJ1-5, with 9 nucleotides matching TRBD1. The CDR3 runs 18 residues. The trim removed 1 base at V and 2 bases at J, leaving 9 bases unmatched. The germline V gene has CDR1 LNHDA and CDR2 SQIVND (reference sequence). In DNA form, the CDR3 reads TGTGCCAGTAGTATAGGGTGGTGGAGGACAGGGGGCAATCAGCCCCAGCATTTT. This encodes CASSIGWWRTGGNQPQHF.

This chain uses TRBV7-3 with TRBJ2-3; D is uncertain. Germline V CDR1 and CDR2: SGHTA, FQGTGA. The CDR3 length is 13 residues. V lost 5 bases, J lost 1 base, and 7 bases lay in between. The CDR3 bases are TGTGCCAGCAGCGTACCGGGCACAGATACGCAGTATTTT. Protein: CASSVPGTDTQYF.